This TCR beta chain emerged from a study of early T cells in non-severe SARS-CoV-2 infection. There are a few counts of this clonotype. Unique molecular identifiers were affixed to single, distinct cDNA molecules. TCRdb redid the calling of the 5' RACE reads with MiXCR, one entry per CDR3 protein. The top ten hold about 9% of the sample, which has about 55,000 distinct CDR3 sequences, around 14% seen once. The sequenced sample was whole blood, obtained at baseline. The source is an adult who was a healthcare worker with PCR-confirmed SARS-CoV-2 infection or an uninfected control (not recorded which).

The CDR3 DNA sequence: TGTGCCTGGAGTCCGGTCGCGGGGACCCAGTACTTC. Protein sequence: CAWSPVAGTQYF. The V call is TRBV30, the J call TRBJ2-5; weak D call: TRBD2 (5 bases). Germline V gives CDR1 GTSNPN, CDR2 SVGIG (reference sequence). This CDR3 spans 12 amino acids. Between the trimmed V and J ends, which lost 2 bases and 7 bases, there was a span of 11 bases.